Shown below are 29 T cell receptor beta chains from a single sample sequenced in a study of blood T cell repertoires in COVID-19. Using immunoSEQ multiplex PCR, the repertoire was profiled, and TCRdb retains in-frame clones only, with some absent. The sample yields 100,000 to 110,000 clones, 80% to 90% seen once. Sequenced: peripheral blood. The receptor set was obtained from a human donor in a cohort sampled during active COVID-19.

The V gene is TRBV7-2, the J gene TRBJ1-2; 9 bases line up with TRBD1. After removal of 3 bases from V and 8 bases from J, the junction contained 7 bases not matched to a gene. CDR3 length: 14 amino acids. Germline CDR1 reads SGHTA; CDR2 reads FQGNSA. The CDR3 here is CASSFLRDRDGYTF. For the CDR3, the DNA is TGTGCCAGCAGCTTTCTCCGGGACAGGGACGGCTACACCTTC.

The J gene is TRBJ2-2, the V gene TRBV7-2; 8 nucleotides line up with TRBD1. Trimming cost V 5 bases and J 5 bases; bases outside gene matches: 7. This CDR3 region has 15 residues. The germline CDR1 and CDR2 sequences are SGHTA and FQGNSA. The CDR3 loop is CASSTGQGETGELFF. The CDR3 DNA reads as TGTGCCAGCAGCACCGGACAGGGTGAGACCGGGGAGCTGTTTTTT.

The rearrangement uses TRBV30 and TRBJ1-6; TRBD1 matches at 9 bases. V shed 1 base and J 7 bases; nucleotides not matched to a gene: 8. Germline V gene sequence: CDR1 GTSNPN, CDR2 SVGIG (reference sequence). CDR3 length: 16 residues. CDR3 amino acids: CAWSGGTGIINSPLHF. DNA of the CDR3: TGTGCCTGGAGTGGGGGGACAGGGATCATAAATTCACCCCTCCACTTT.

The chain carries TRBV27 and TRBJ1-5; D perhaps matches TRBD1 (5 bases). The CDR3 covers 13 residues. CDR1 and CDR2 from the germline V gene are MNHEY and SMNVEV (reference sequence). The V gene lost 8 bases and the J gene lost 0 bases, with 8 bases spanning the gap. The CDR3 bases are TGTGCCAGCGGGGGGAATAGCAATCAGCCCCAGCATTTT. Protein product: CASGGNSNQPQHF.

The table lists this clone with a count of one. V is TRBV7-9 and J is TRBJ1-2, with TRBD1 matching 9 bases. This CDR3 region has 16 residues. Germline assignment: CDR1 SEHNR and CDR2 FQNEAQ (reference sequence). Unmatched junction bases numbered 10, after V lost 5 bases and J lost 3 bases. The CDR3 sequence is CASSQTRDRVDYGYTF. The CDR3 coding sequence is TGTGCCAGCAGCCAAACCCGGGACAGGGTCGACTATGGCTACACCTTC.

Only one count was recorded for this clone. The V gene is TRBV14, the J gene TRBJ2-3, with a possible D match to TRBD2 (6 bases). Trimming shortened V by 4 bases and J by 2 bases, and 13 bases separated the two germline ends. The CDR3 is made up of 15 amino acids. The germline gives CDR1 SGHDN, CDR2 FVKESK. The CDR3 is CASSRQLASTDTQYF. CDR3 coding DNA: TGTGCCAGCAGCCGACAACTAGCCTCCACAGATACGCAGTATTTT.

The chain carries TRBV5-1 and TRBJ1-6, with 9 bases lining up with TRBD1. This CDR3 is 15 amino acids long. Germline V gene sequence: CDR1 SGHRS, CDR2 YFSETQ. J lost 6 bases, V lost 2 bases, and 3 bases had no gene match. In DNA form, the CDR3 reads TGCGCCAGCAGCTTCTCGGGACAGGGTAATTCACCCCTCCACTTT. Translating it yields CASSFSGQGNSPLHF.

This clone was seen a single time. The V call is TRBV9, the J call TRBJ2-3; no reliable D call. This CDR3 comprises 13 residues. Trimming removed 0 bases from V and 3 bases from J, with 5 bases in between. The germline V gene encodes CDR1 SGDLS and CDR2 YYNGEE. This CDR3 reads CASSVASTDTQYF. The CDR3 DNA reads TGTGCCAGCAGCGTAGCCAGTACAGATACGCAGTATTTT.

This clone was picked up one time. V is TRBV4-3 and J is TRBJ2-3, with 11 bases fitting TRBD2. CDR1 and CDR2 (germline): LGHNA, YSLEER. The CDR3 covers 17 residues. V lost 1 base, J lost 4 bases, and 7 bases stayed unmatched. CDR3: CASSQVGSGRAADTQYF. As DNA, the CDR3 is TGCGCCAGCAGCCAAGTGGGTAGCGGGAGGGCGGCAGATACGCAGTATTTT.

The chain joins TRBV5-8 to TRBJ2-3; 10 nucleotides agree with TRBD2. The germline V gene encodes CDR1 SGHTS and CDR2 YDEGEE. This CDR3 has 15 residues. V lost 2 bases to trimming and J lost 4 bases; unmatched junction nucleotides: 4. The CDR3 sequence is CASSFGTSEADTQYF. The CDR3 DNA is TGTGCCAGCAGCTTCGGGACTAGCGAGGCAGATACGCAGTATTTT.

This clone was seen only once. This CDR3 reads CAWGTGGGNSPLHF. The CDR3 DNA sequence: TGTGCCTGGGGGACAGGGGGGGGTAATTCACCCCTCCACTTT. The rearrangement joins TRBV30 to TRBJ1-6, with 11 bases lining up with TRBD1. Germline V gives CDR1 GTSNPN, CDR2 SVGIG (reference sequence). V was pared by 5 bases and J by 6 bases, with 3 bases of the junction left unmatched. The CDR3 covers 14 residues. The variable domain in full, completed from reference TRBV30 and TRBJ1-6, reads SQTIHQWPATLVQPVGSPLSLECTVEGTSNPNLYWYRQAAGRGLQLLFYSVGIGQISSEVPQNLSASRPQDRQFILSSKKLLLSDSGFYLCAWGTGGGNSPLHFGNGTRLTVT.

This rearrangement joins TRBV27 to TRBJ1-6, with 7 bases lining up with TRBD1. This CDR3 contains 15 residues. Per germline, CDR1 MNHEY and CDR2 SMNVEV (reference sequence). V trimming: 8 bases; J trimming: 6 bases; junction bases outside the gene matches: 10. CDR3 bases: TGTGCCAGCCGAGGATTCGGGACAGTTAATTCACCCCTCCACTTT. Translating it yields CASRGFGTVNSPLHF.

V is TRBV5-8 and J is TRBJ1-3; TRBD1 aligns across 8 bases. The CDR3 extends over 14 amino acids. V lost 4 bases to trimming and J lost 7 bases; unmatched junction nucleotides: 7. In germline, CDR1 is SGHTS, CDR2 YDEGEE. The CDR3 DNA follows: TGTGCCAGCAGCAACCGGGACAGGAGGAACACCATATATTTT. It specifies CASSNRDRRNTIYF.

V and J are TRBV18 and TRBJ2-1; 8 nucleotides match TRBD1. In germline, CDR1 is KGHSH, CDR2 LQKENI. Trimming removed 5 bases from V and 3 bases from J; junction bases left unmatched: 3. The CDR3 has 14 residues. In nucleotides, the CDR3 is TGTGCCAGCTCATGGACAGGGTACTACAATGAGCAGTTCTTC. Translating it yields CASSWTGYYNEQFF.

The chain employs TRBV5-1 and TRBJ2-7; TRBD1 matches at 9 bases. J gave up 1 base and V 0 bases, and 8 bases lay outside the gene matches. CDR1 and CDR2 from the germline V gene are SGHRS and YFSETQ. The length of the CDR3 is 17 residues. CDR3 residues: CASSLEGGGQGSYEQYF. CDR3 bases: TGCGCCAGCAGCTTGGAAGGGGGTGGACAGGGGTCCTACGAGCAGTACTTC.

This chain joins TRBV19 and TRBJ2-2; 10 nucleotides agree with TRBD2. The junction had 10 bases not matched to a gene; V was cut back by 6 bases and J by 3 bases. CDR3 length equals 17 residues. The germline gives CDR1 LNHDA, CDR2 SQIVND (reference sequence). CDR3 sequence (DNA): TGTGCCAGTAGCCCCCCTAGCGGGAGTCTGTACACCGGGGAGCTGTTTTTT. Protein product: CASSPPSGSLYTGELFF.

The rearrangement joins TRBV4-3 to TRBJ2-2; 13 bases are shared with TRBD2. This CDR3 region has 15 residues. Germline assignment: CDR1 LGHNA and CDR2 YSLEER. V trimming: 3 bases; J trimming: 5 bases; junction bases outside the gene matches: 0. The CDR3 protein is CASSQGLAGTGELFF. The CDR3 DNA is TGCGCCAGCAGCCAGGGACTAGCGGGGACCGGGGAGCTGTTTTTT.

The gene calls are TRBV28 and TRBJ1-2; TRBD1 agrees at 10 bases. The germline gives CDR1 MDHEN, CDR2 SYDVKM. This CDR3 has 15 residues. J gave up 8 bases and V 6 bases, and 12 bases lay outside the gene matches. CDR3 residues: CASRTGTGVSLGYTF. CDR3 bases: TGTGCCAGCAGGACCGGGACAGGGGTCTCGCTAGGCTACACCTTC.

The chain recombines TRBV6-4 with TRBJ1-2; tentative D call: TRBD1 (5 bases). The length of the CDR3 is 14 residues. CDR1 MRHNA and CDR2 SNTAGT come from the germline V gene. V shed 0 bases and J shed 4 bases, with 9 bases lying between them. This chain's CDR3 is CASSDSGDSYGYTF. The CDR3 DNA reads TGTGCCAGCAGTGACTCAGGAGACAGCTATGGCTACACCTTC.

This clone was recorded only once. In DNA, the CDR3 is TGTGCCAGCAGTTTGCAGCGGGAGACAGATACGCAGTATTTT. Residues: CASSLQRETDTQYF. This chain joins TRBV28 and TRBJ2-3; 8 nucleotides match TRBD2. Germline V lookup: CDR1 MDHEN, CDR2 SYDVKM. V shed 3 bases and J 3 bases; nucleotides not matched to a gene: 2. The CDR3 length is 14 residues. Drawing the rest from reference TRBV28 and TRBJ2-3, the complete variable domain is DVKVTQSSRYLVKRTGEKVFLECVQDMDHENMFWYRQDPGLGLRLIYFSYDVKMKEKGDIPEGYSVSREKKERFSLILESASTNQTSMYLCASSLQRETDTQYFGPGTRLTVL.

V and J are TRBV18 and TRBJ2-7; 8 bases are shared with TRBD2. The CDR3 has 16 residues. J lost 3 bases, V lost 3 bases, and 10 bases had no gene match. Germline lookup yields CDR1 KGHSH and CDR2 LQKENI. CDR3 in amino acids: CASSPLSGGKHYEQYF. For the CDR3, the DNA is TGTGCCAGCTCACCTCTGAGCGGGGGCAAGCACTACGAGCAGTACTTC.

The chain is built from TRBV3-1 (or the pseudogene TRBV3-2) and TRBJ1-5, with D tentatively TRBD1 (5 bases). The CDR3 extends over 14 amino acids. Trimming removed 3 bases from V and 4 bases from J, with 10 bases in between. CDR1 is LGHDT, CDR2 YNNKEL, per germline (reference sequence). DNA for the CDR3: TGTGCCAGCAGCCATTCGGGGGTTAATCAGCCCCAGCATTTT. The encoded protein is CASSHSGVNQPQHF.

This clone has just one count. The rearrangement uses TRBV3-1 (or the pseudogene TRBV3-2) and TRBJ2-1; possible D gene TRBD2, 6 bases. The CDR3 totals 11 residues. The V end lost 4 bases, the J end lost 12 bases, and 10 bases lay between the germline ends. Germline values: CDR1 LGHDT, CDR2 YNNKEL (reference sequence). CDR3 coding DNA: TGTGCCAGCAGCCTTCGGGACTCGCAGTTCTTC. It is translated as CASSLRDSQFF.

This chain links TRBV28 with TRBJ2-1, with 11 bases lining up with TRBD2. From germline, CDR1 is MDHEN and CDR2 SYDVKM. V was clipped by 6 bases and J by 7 bases; unmatched bases: 11. This CDR3 is built from 16 residues. The CDR3 bases are TGTGCCAGCAGCCGGATCACTAGCGGGAGTGGAAATGAGCAGTTCTTC. Translated: CASSRITSGSGNEQFF.

The J gene is TRBJ1-5, the V gene TRBV18; the match to TRBD1 covers 8 bases. This CDR3 contains 16 residues. Germline values: CDR1 KGHSH, CDR2 LQKENI. Losses at the gene ends were 4 bases for V and 3 bases for J; bases not matched to a gene: 8. The CDR3 spells CASSLQQGELNQPQHF. CDR3 DNA sequence: TGTGCCAGCTCACTTCAACAGGGGGAACTCAATCAGCCCCAGCATTTT. The complete variable domain, with remaining parts taken from reference TRBV18 and TRBJ1-5, reads NAGVMQNPRHLVRRRGQEARLRCSPMKGHSHVYWYRQLPEEGLKFMVYLQKENIIDESGMPKERFSAEFPKEGPSILRIQQVVRGDSAAYFCASSLQQGELNQPQHFGDGTRLSIL.

This chain uses TRBV6-4 with TRBJ2-1; possibly TRBD1 for D (6 bases). The germline V gene has CDR1 MRHNA and CDR2 SNTAGT. The CDR3 consists of 16 residues. V gave up 4 bases and J gave up 3 bases, with 16 bases separating them. The CDR3 loop reads CASSVSGTQRYNEQFF. The CDR3 DNA sequence: TGTGCCAGCAGTGTCTCCGGGACACAACGCTACAATGAGCAGTTCTTC.

CDR3: CASSLGQSGSLYEQYF. In nucleotides, the CDR3 is TGTGCCAGCAGTTTAGGGCAAAGCGGGAGTCTCTACGAGCAGTACTTC. The gene calls are TRBV27 and TRBJ2-7; 8 bases are a match to TRBD2. The J segment lost 3 bases and the V segment lost 2 bases, leaving 9 bases of the junction unmatched. CDR3 length: 16 amino acids. Germline V lookup: CDR1 MNHEY, CDR2 SMNVEV (reference sequence).

This clone has just one count. This chain links TRBV5-4 with TRBJ2-7; 8 bases fit TRBD1. Per the germline V gene, CDR1 is SGHNT and CDR2 is YYREEE (reference sequence). CDR3 size: 15 residues. With 1 base clipped from V and 5 bases from J, the junction kept 8 bases outside the gene matches. This CDR3 reads CASSLRGWTGNEQYF. CDR3 nucleotides: TGTGCCAGCAGCTTGCGGGGTTGGACAGGGAACGAGCAGTACTTC.

This chain links TRBV6-5 with TRBJ1-3; D possibly corresponds to TRBD1 (5 bases). Germline values: CDR1 MNHEY, CDR2 SVGAGI. This CDR3 region has 14 residues. With 4 bases removed from V and 4 bases from J, the gap between germline ends came to 11 bases. The DNA of the CDR3 is TGTGCCAGCAGTTCTACCCGACAGGGAAACACCATATATTTT. This codes for CASSSTRQGNTIYF.